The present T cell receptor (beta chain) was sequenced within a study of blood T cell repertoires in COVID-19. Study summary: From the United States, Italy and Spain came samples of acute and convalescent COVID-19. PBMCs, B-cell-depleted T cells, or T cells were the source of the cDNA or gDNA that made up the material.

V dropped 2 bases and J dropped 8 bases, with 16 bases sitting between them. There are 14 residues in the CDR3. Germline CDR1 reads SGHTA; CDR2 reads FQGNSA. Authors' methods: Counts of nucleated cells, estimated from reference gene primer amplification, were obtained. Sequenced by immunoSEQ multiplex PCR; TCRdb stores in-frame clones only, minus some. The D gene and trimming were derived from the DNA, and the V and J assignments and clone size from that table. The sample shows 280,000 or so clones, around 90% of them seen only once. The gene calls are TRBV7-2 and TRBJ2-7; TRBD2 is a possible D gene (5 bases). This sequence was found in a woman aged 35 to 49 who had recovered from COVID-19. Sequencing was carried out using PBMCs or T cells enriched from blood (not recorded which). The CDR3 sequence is CASSLSGSQVKQYF. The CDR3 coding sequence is TGTGCCAGCAGCTTAAGTGGGAGCCAAGTCAAGCAGTACTTC.